Following are 17 T cell receptor beta chains from one sample sequenced in a study of beta chain features in type 1 diabetes. Broader study findings: Within each of all four CD4+ subsets, Type 1 diabetes patients had TCRB CDR3s that were moderately but significantly shorter.

Of the isolated RNA, all was reverse transcribed, and so the sequenced material was expressed TCRB transcripts. TCRdb's copy holds only in-frame clones and misses some; the assay was immunoSEQ multiplex PCR. Counted here are around 710,000 clones, around 12% occurring once; the ten biggest clones make up around 0.12%. Their antigens are not known. The sequenced sample consisted of naive CD4+ T cells from blood. All receptors derive from a young man with type 1 diabetes.

This clone was counted between two and nine times. This rearrangement joins TRBV9 to TRBJ2-5; possibly TRBD2 for D (5 bases). The length of the CDR3 is 13 residues. Trimming cost V 7 bases and J 5 bases, with 15 bases left between them. The germline CDR1 and CDR2 sequences are SGDLS and YYNGEE. For the CDR3, the DNA is TGTGCCAGCGGGATAGGTGGGAGCGAGACCCAGTACTTC. Protein product: CASGIGGSETQYF.

The table lists this clone with a few counts. This chain uses TRBV4-3 with TRBJ1-5; D is possibly TRBD1 (5 bases). Germline CDR1 LGHNA, CDR2 YSLEER. V was trimmed by 0 bases and J by 6 bases, leaving 15 bases between them. This CDR3 comprises 16 residues. The CDR3 region is CASSQDYLRQGQPQHF. CDR3 nucleotides: TGCGCCAGCAGCCAAGATTATTTGAGGCAGGGTCAGCCCCAGCATTTT.

This clone has a handful of counts. The chain couples TRBV4-3 to TRBJ1-4; unclear D gene. This CDR3 is built from 15 residues. CDR1 is LGHNA and CDR2 is YSLEER in the germline V gene. V was clipped by 2 bases and J by 11 bases, with 18 bases between them. The CDR3 spells CASSQLGEEMRKLFF. CDR3 nucleotides: TGCGCCAGCAGCCAATTGGGAGAAGAAATGAGGAAACTGTTTTTT.

This clone turned up a few times. This sequence joins TRBV28 and TRBJ2-7; D call uncertain. This CDR3 has 11 amino acids. Trimming removed 2 bases from V and 12 bases from J, with 11 bases in between. Looked up from germline, CDR1 is MDHEN and CDR2 is SYDVKM. In DNA, the CDR3 is TGTGCCAGCAGTTTAGGGGTTAGGGCGTACTTC. Protein product: CASSLGVRAYF.

This clone was counted a few times. The sample holds other DNA sequences that translate to the same CDR3. The chain couples TRBV7-2 to TRBJ2-3; TRBD2 might be the D (5 bases). V was shortened by 3 bases and J by 4 bases, with 5 bases between the two germline ends. Germline CDR1 is SGHTA and CDR2 is FQGNSA. CDR3 length: 12 residues. Written as DNA, the CDR3 is TGTGCCAGCAGCTTGAGGGCAGATACGCAGTATTTT. It specifies CASSLRADTQYF.

V gene TRBV7-2 combines with J gene TRBJ2-2, with D possibly being TRBD2 (6 bases). Germline CDR1 reads SGHTA; CDR2 reads FQGNSA. The CDR3 runs 16 residues. V lost 3 bases and J lost 3, with 14 bases in between. As DNA, the CDR3 is TGTGCCAGCAGCTTCACGGCCGGAGGGTACACCGGGGAGCTGTTTTTT. Protein: CASSFTAGGYTGELFF.

The chain is built from TRBV25-1 and TRBJ2-5; D ambiguous. The ends were cut back, 2 bases at V and 5 bases at J, with 12 bases in the middle. The germline gives CDR1 MGHDK, CDR2 SYGVNS. The CDR3 spans 14 residues. In DNA form, the CDR3 reads TGTGCCAGCAGTGAAGGGATAGGGCGGGAGACCCAGTACTTC. As protein: CASSEGIGRETQYF.

This chain connects TRBV7-2 to TRBJ2-3; D might be TRBD1 (5 bases). Germline V gene sequence: CDR1 SGHTA, CDR2 FQGNSA. V dropped 6 bases and J dropped 5 bases, with 15 bases sitting between them. The CDR3 consists of 14 residues. CDR3 nucleotides: TGTGCCAGCAGGACGCTTGGGGCTGGAGATACGCAGTATTTT. This sequence encodes CASRTLGAGDTQYF.

The chain uses TRBV7-2 and TRBJ2-1, with TRBD1 as a possible D gene (6 bases). Germline-derived CDR1 and CDR2 are SGHTA and FQGNSA. The V and J ends lost 6 bases and 8 bases respectively, with 17 bases between them. There are 14 residues in the CDR3. The CDR3 nucleotides read TGTGCCAGCAGAGATTCTCGAGGGGGAGATGAGCAGTTCTTC. Residues: CASRDSRGGDEQFF.

This clone was counted a few times. V gene TRBV5-4 combines with J gene TRBJ1-3, with TRBD1 matching 7 bases. The CDR3 is made up of 15 amino acids. The germline CDR1 and CDR2 sequences are SGHNT and YYREEE (reference sequence). The J segment lost 0 bases and the V segment lost 2 bases, leaving 2 bases of the junction unmatched. Written as DNA, the CDR3 is TGTGCCAGCAGCTTAGGGACAGTCTCTGGAAACACCATATATTTT. It translates to CASSLGTVSGNTIYF.

This clone was counted many times. The sample contains more than one DNA sequence encoding this CDR3. The chain is built from TRBV10-3 and TRBJ2-2; D ambiguous. This CDR3 comprises 12 residues. V lost 0 bases and J 6 bases, leaving 2 bases between the germline ends. Germline V gives CDR1 ENHRY, CDR2 SYGVKD. The CDR3 reads CAISESAGELFF. CDR3 DNA: TGTGCCATCAGTGAGTCAGCCGGGGAGCTGTTTTTT.

This clone showed up just a few times. The chain links TRBV7-2 to TRBJ2-7, with D possibly being TRBD2 (5 bases). The CDR3 contains 15 residues. The germline V and J ends were trimmed by 4 bases and 4 bases, with 17 bases remaining between them. The germline V gene encodes CDR1 SGHTA and CDR2 FQGNSA. The CDR3 region is CASSSPDRSGYEQYF. As DNA, the CDR3 is TGTGCCAGCAGCTCGCCGGATCGTTCGGGGTACGAGCAGTACTTC.

About this clone: This sequence may be a read error, since a much larger clone differs from it by one base. The sample has other DNA sequences that encode this CDR3 too. The V gene is TRBV11-2, the J gene TRBJ2-7, with D uncertain. The germline V gene has CDR1 SGHAT and CDR2 FQNNGV. This CDR3 region has 11 residues. Trimming cost V 5 bases and J 2 bases, with 4 bases left between them. This CDR3 reads CASSPAYEQYF. The DNA of the CDR3 is TGTGCCAGCAGCCCCGCCTACGAGCAGTACTTC.

This clone turned up a few times. J is TRBJ2-1 and V is TRBV11-3; no firm D call. Germline loops: CDR1 SGHNT, CDR2 YENEEA. This CDR3 spans 13 amino acids. V lost 1 base and J 5 bases, leaving 6 bases between the germline ends. The CDR3 DNA reads as TGTGCCAGCAGCTTAGGCCAGGACAATGAGCAGTTCTTC. This sequence encodes CASSLGQDNEQFF.

This chain uses TRBV10-3 with TRBJ2-2; tentative D call: TRBD2 (6 bases). Germline V gives CDR1 ENHRY, CDR2 SYGVKD. This CDR3 contains 17 residues. Trimming took 2 bases from V and 1 from J, leaving 14 bases between them. CDR3 loop: CAISETRLRGNTGELFF. DNA for the CDR3: TGTGCCATCAGTGAGACACGCCTGCGGGGGAACACCGGGGAGCTGTTTTTT.

This clone was counted between two and nine times. The chain combines TRBV19 with TRBJ2-4, with a tentative D call TRBD1 (6 bases). Trimming removed 10 bases at V and 6 bases at J, with 19 bases between. Germline V gene data show CDR1 as LNHDA and CDR2 as SQIVND (reference sequence). This CDR3 spans 14 amino acids. CDR3 DNA sequence: TGTGCCACCAAGATAGCCGGGACAAGAAACATTCAGTACTTC. It is translated as CATKIAGTRNIQYF.

The sample holds a few counts of this clone. The chain links TRBV4-3 to TRBJ1-1; D may be TRBD1 (6 bases). Germline V gene sequence: CDR1 LGHNA, CDR2 YSLEER. CDR3 length: 12 residues. Trimming pared 4 bases from V and 5 bases from J, leaving 8 bases between. CDR3 sequence: CASSLQGTEAFF. CDR3 nucleotides: TGCGCCAGCAGCCTACAGGGAACTGAAGCTTTCTTT.